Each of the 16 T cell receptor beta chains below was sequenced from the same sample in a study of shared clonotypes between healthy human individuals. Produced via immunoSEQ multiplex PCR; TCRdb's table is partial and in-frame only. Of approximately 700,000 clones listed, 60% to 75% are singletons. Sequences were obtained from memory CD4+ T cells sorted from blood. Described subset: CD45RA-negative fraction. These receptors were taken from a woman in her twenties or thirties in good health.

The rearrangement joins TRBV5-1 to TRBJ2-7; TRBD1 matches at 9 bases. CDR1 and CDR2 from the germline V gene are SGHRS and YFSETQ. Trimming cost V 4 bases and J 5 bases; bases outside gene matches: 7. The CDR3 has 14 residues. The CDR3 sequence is CASSARTGVNEQYF. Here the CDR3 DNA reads TGCGCCAGCAGCGCCCGGACAGGGGTTAACGAGCAGTACTTC. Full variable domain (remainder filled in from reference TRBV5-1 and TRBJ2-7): KAGVTQTPRYLIKTRGQQVTLSCSPISGHRSVSWYQQTPGQGLQFLFEYFSETQRNKGNFPGRFSGRQFSNSRSEMNVSTLELGDSALYLCASSARTGVNEQYFGPGTRLTVT.

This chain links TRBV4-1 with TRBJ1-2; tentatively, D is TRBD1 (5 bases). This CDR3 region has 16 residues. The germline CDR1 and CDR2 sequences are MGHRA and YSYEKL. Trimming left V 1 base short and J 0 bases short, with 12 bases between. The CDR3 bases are TGCGCCAGCAGCCAAGTTGCCAGGGCCACTAACTATGGCTACACCTTC. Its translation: CASSQVARATNYGYTF.

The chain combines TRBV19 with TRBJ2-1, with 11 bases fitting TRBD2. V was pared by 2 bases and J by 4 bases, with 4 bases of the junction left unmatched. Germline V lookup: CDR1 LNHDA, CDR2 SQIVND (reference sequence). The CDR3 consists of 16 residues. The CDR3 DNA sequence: TGTGCCAGTAGTATAATGTCTAGCGGGAGGTACAATGAGCAGTTCTTC. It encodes CASSIMSSGRYNEQFF.

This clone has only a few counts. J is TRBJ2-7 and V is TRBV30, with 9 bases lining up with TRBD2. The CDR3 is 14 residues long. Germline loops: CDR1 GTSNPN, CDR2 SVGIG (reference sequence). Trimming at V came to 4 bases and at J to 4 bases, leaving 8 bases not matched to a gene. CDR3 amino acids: CAWKGLAGVYEQYF. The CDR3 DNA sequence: TGTGCCTGGAAAGGTTTAGCGGGAGTATACGAGCAGTACTTC.

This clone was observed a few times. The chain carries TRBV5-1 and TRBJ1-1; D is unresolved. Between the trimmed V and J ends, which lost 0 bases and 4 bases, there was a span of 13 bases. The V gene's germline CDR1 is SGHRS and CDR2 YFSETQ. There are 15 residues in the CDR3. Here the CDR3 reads CASSLEFGKATEAFF. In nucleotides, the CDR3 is TGCGCCAGCAGCTTGGAATTCGGGAAGGCCACTGAAGCTTTCTTT. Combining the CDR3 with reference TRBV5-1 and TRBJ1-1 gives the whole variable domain KAGVTQTPRYLIKTRGQQVTLSCSPISGHRSVSWYQQTPGQGLQFLFEYFSETQRNKGNFPGRFSGRQFSNSRSEMNVSTLELGDSALYLCASSLEFGKATEAFFGQGTRLTVV.

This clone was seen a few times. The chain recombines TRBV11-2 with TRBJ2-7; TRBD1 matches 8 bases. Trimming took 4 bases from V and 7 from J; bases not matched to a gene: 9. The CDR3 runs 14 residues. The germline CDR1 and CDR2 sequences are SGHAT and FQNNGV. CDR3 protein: CASSSQDRAEEQYF. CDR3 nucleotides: TGTGCCAGCAGCTCCCAGGACAGGGCTGAAGAGCAGTACTTC.

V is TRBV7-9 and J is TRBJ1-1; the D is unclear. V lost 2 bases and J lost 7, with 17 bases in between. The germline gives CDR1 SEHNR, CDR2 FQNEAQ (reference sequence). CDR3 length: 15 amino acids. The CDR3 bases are TGTGCCAGCAGCTTAAGGTGGGTTAGGAAGAATGAAGCTTTCTTT. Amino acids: CASSLRWVRKNEAFF.

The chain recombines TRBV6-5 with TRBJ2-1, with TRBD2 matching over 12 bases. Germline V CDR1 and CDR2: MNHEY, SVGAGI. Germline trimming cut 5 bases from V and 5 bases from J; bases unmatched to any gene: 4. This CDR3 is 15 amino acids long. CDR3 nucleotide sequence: TGTGCCAGCAGTGTAGGACTAGCGGGGAACAATGAGCAGTTCTTC. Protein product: CASSVGLAGNNEQFF.

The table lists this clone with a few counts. CDR3: CASSLVAGSTEAFF. The CDR3 region has the DNA TGCGCCAGCAGCTTGGTTGCAGGTAGCACTGAAGCTTTCTTT. J is TRBJ1-1 and V is TRBV5-1; D is unclear. V was pared by 0 bases and J by 4 bases, with 10 bases between. Germline lookup yields CDR1 SGHRS and CDR2 YFSETQ. The CDR3 extends over 14 amino acids.

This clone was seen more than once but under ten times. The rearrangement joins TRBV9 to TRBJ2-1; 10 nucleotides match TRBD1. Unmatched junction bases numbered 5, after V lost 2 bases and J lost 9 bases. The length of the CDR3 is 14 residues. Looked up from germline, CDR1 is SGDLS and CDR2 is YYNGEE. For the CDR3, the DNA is TGTGCCAGCAGCGTGGGACAGGGGTTGGGTGAGCAGTTCTTC. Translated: CASSVGQGLGEQFF.

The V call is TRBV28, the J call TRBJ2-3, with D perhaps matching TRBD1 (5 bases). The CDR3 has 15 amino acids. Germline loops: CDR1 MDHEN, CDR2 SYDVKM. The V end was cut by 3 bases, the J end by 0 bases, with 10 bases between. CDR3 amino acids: CASSLEQGSTDTQYF. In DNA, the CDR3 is TGTGCCAGCAGTTTGGAGCAGGGTAGCACAGATACGCAGTATTTT. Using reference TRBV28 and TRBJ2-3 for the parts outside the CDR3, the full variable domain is DVKVTQSSRYLVKRTGEKVFLECVQDMDHENMFWYRQDPGLGLRLIYFSYDVKMKEKGDIPEGYSVSREKKERFSLILESASTNQTSMYLCASSLEQGSTDTQYFGPGTRLTVL.

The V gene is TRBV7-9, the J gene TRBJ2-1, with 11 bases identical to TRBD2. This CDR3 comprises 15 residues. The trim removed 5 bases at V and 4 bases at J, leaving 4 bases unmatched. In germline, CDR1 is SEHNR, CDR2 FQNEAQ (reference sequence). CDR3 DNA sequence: TGTGCCAGCAGCCTTAGCGGGAGGGGGTACAATGAGCAGTTCTTC. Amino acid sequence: CASSLSGRGYNEQFF.

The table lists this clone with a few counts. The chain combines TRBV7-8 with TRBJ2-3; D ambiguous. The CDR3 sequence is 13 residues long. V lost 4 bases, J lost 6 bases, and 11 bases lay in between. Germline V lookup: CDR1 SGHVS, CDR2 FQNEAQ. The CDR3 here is CASSSAVKDTQYF. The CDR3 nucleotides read TGTGCCAGCAGCTCCGCCGTTAAGGATACGCAGTATTTT.

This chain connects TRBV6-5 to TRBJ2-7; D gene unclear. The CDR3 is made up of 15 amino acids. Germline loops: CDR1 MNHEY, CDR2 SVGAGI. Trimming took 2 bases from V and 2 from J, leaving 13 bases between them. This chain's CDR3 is CASSYGVTLTYEQYF. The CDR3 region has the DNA TGTGCCAGCAGTTACGGGGTAACCCTCACCTACGAGCAGTACTTC.

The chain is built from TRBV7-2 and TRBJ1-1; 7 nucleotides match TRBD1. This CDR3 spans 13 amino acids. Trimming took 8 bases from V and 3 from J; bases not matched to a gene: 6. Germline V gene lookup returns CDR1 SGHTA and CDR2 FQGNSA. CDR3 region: CASSGQRDTEAFF. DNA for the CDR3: TGTGCCAGCTCGGGACAGAGGGACACTGAAGCTTTCTTT.

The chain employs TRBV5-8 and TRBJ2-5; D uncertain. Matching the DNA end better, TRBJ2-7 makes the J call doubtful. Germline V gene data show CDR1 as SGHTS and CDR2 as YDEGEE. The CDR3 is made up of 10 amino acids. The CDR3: CASSYYEQYF. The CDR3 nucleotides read TGTGCCAGCAGCTATTACGAGCAGTACTTC.